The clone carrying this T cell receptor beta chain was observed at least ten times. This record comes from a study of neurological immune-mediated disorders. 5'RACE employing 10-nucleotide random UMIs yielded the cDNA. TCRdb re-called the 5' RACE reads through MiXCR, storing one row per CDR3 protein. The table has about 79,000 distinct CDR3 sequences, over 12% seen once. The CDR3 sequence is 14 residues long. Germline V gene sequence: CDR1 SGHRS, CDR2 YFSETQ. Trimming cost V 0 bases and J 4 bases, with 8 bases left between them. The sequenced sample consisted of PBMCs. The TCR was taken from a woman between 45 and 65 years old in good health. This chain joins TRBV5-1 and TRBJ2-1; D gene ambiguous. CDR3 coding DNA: TGCGCCAGCAGCTTGGATGTACTGTACAATGAGCAGTTCTTC. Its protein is CASSLDVLYNEQFF. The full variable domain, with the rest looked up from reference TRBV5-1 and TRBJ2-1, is KAGVTQTPRYLIKTRGQQVTLSCSPISGHRSVSWYQQTPGQGLQFLFEYFSETQRNKGNFPGRFSGRQFSNSRSEMNVSTLELGDSALYLCASSLDVLYNEQFFGPGTRLTVL.